This entry concerns a single T cell receptor beta chain. The clone's antigen remains unknown. No base-level quality is on record; no much larger clone is a single base apart. The data belong to a study of CD8+CD57+ T cells in acquired aplastic anemia (dated by TCRdb to 2017 to 2018). At the level of the whole study: On average, sorted CD4+ and CD8+ cells yielded approximately 3 ug of extracted DNA, with a range of 0.2 to 27.4 ug. For healthy donor samples, the average read count was about 9.9 million for CD4+ cells and approximately 12 million for CD8+ cells.

CDR1 DFQATT and CDR2 SNEGSKA are derived from the germline V gene (reference sequence). At the junction V is shortened by 5 bases and J by 4 bases, with 14 bases in between. CDR3 length: 13 amino acids, cysteine to phenylalanine. Kept here is only the CDR3 DNA, which spans 39 bases and is read in frame from base 1. TCR repertoires of sorted CD4+ and CD8+ blood T cells from severe aplastic anemia patients and healthy subjects were deep-sequenced in the study. Ficoll-Paque density gradient centrifugation was used to isolate peripheral blood mononuclear cells. Before DNA extraction, CD4+ and CD8+ T cells were sorted with FACS or magnetic beads. Genomic DNA served as template for TCR beta VDJ combination and CDR3 sequence profiling. An Illumina HiSeq 2000 was the platform used for TCR repertoire sequencing. As for the original processing: TRBV/TRBJ rearrangement plots, CDR3 size and DJ length profiles, and Simpson's diversity index were used to evaluate the repertoires. The most abundant DNA sequence in the deep sequencing data was taken as the immunodominant clone. CDR3 amino acid sequences were screened for sharing across subjects and compared with published repertoires and the VDJdb database. In-frame beta chains were kept once TCRdb had trimmed the public reads at Q25 with fastp and called clones with MiXCR. Each CDR3 protein appears once, grouped with its most common genes and DNA. TCRdb, rather than the study authors, made the V and J calls. Within this sample are some 200,000 distinct CDR3 sequences, with approximately 57% of them counted one time only. The ten largest account for around 28% of the sample.

Summary of the overall study and its limitations: CD8+ Simpson's diversity did not differ significantly between patients and healthy controls (P=0.060). Some 30 CD8+ CDR3 sequences were shared between patients and controls but appeared highly expressed in patients and within their immunodominant clones.

Sequences were obtained from sorted CD4+, CD8+, or CD8+CD57+ T cells (not recorded which) from PBMCs. In this chain, TRBV20-1 is recombined with TRBJ1-1; TRBD1 is perhaps the D gene, given 6 matching bases. This TCR was recovered from a human donor in good health. In nucleotides, the sequence is TGCAGTGCTCCAGGGGTTGTGGGCACTGAAGCTTTCTTT. This gives the protein CSAPGVVGTEAFF.